A selection of T cell receptor beta chains follows, all from one sample in a study of response to subunit inactivated influenza vaccine. TCRdb called the RT-PCR reads again in MiXCR, with one record for every CDR3 protein. Counted here are about 520,000 distinct CDR3 sequences, less than 30% occurring once; the ten biggest clones make up 1.5% to 2%. The material was CD4+ T cells sorted from PBMCs, obtained 5 days after vaccination. The receptors originated from a man aged 45-60 years who received an inactivated influenza vaccine. Each CDR3 is given with its conserved first and last residue. The D gene is left open where the match is weak. A row's size may be missing; if present it is once, few, many or a size class.

>TRBD2|TRBJ2-2|-|TRBV6-2/TRBV6-3
CASSYSSGTGELFF
TGTGCCAGCAGTTACTCGAGCGGGACTGGGGAGCTGTTTTTT
>-|TRBJ2-5|few|TRBV12-3/TRBV12-4
CASTLGRFSKGETQYF
TGTGCCAGCACCCTGGGACGCTTCTCTAAAGGGGAGACCCAGTACTTC
>TRBD2|TRBJ2-1|-|TRBV20-1
CSAPTSGGINEQFF
TGCAGTGCTCCGACTAGCGGGGGCATCAATGAGCAGTTCTTC
>TRBD2|TRBJ2-5|many|TRBV7-3
CASSLNPRTSGSRETQYF
TGTGCCAGCAGCTTAAACCCCCGGACTAGCGGGAGTCGTGAGACCCAGTACTTC
>-|TRBJ2-7|-|TRBV7-3
CASSAPDGEQYF
TGTGCCAGCAGCGCCCCGGACGGCGAGCAGTACTTC
>-|TRBJ1-1|-|TRBV6-6
CASSYSRSFEAFF
TGTGCCAGCAGTTACTCGAGAAGTTTTGAAGCTTTCTTT
>-|TRBJ2-7|-|TRBV7-6
CASSPNQDRIYEQYF
TGTGCCAGCAGCCCCAACCAGGACAGAATCTACGAGCAGTACTTC
>-|TRBJ1-1|-|TRBV20-1
CSAAGDTEAFF
TGCAGTGCTGCAGGGGACACTGAAGCTTTCTTT
>-|TRBJ2-2|few|TRBV10-3
CATNGGANTGELFF
TGTGCCACCAACGGCGGGGCGAACACCGGGGAGCTGTTTTTT
>TRBD2|TRBJ2-3|-|TRBV11-2
CASSFDYSGRASTDTQYF
TGTGCCAGCAGCTTCGACTATAGCGGGAGGGCTAGCACAGATACGCAGTATTTT
>-|TRBJ2-7|many|TRBV20-1
CSASPTSSYEQYF
TGCAGTGCTAGTCCTACCTCCTCCTACGAGCAGTACTTC
>-|TRBJ1-3|-|TRBV18
CASSTREAIRTIYF
TGTGCCAGCTCAACCCGGGAGGCCATACGCACCATATATTTT
>TRBD1|TRBJ2-2|once|TRBV6-2/TRBV6-3
CASRARGLRTGELFF
TGTGCCAGCAGGGCAAGGGGGCTGAGGACCGGGGAGCTGTTTTTT
>-|TRBJ1-5|few|TRBV12-3/TRBV12-4
CASSLRELQPQHF
TGTGCCAGCAGTTTAAGGGAGCTTCAGCCCCAGCATTTT
>-|TRBJ1-2|-|TRBV28
CASRAVGRAYGYTF
TGTGCCAGCAGAGCCGTGGGACGTGCCTATGGCTACACCTTC
>-|TRBJ2-1|-|TRBV10-3
CAISYGSQSRGNEQFF
TGTGCCATCAGTTACGGATCACAATCTCGGGGCAATGAGCAGTTCTTC
>TRBD1|TRBJ1-3|-|TRBV10-3
CAISELGAGTDSGNTIYF
TGTGCCATCAGTGAGTTAGGCGCAGGGACAGACTCTGGAAACACCATATATTTT
>TRBD2|TRBJ2-1|-|TRBV12-3/TRBV12-4
CASSFRGAGGRSYNEQFF
TGTGCCAGCAGTTTCCGGGGAGCGGGGGGCCGCTCCTACAATGAGCAGTTCTTC
>TRBD1|TRBJ2-7|few|TRBV20-1
CSARSSGQGYEQYF
TGCAGTGCTCGGAGTTCGGGACAGGGGTACGAGCAGTACTTC
>-|TRBJ1-4|few|TRBV3-1
CASSPTGVATNEKLFF
TGTGCCAGCAGCCCCACGGGGGTCGCAACTAATGAAAAACTGTTTTTT
>-|TRBJ2-3|-|TRBV7-2
CASSSSRQQAGAAQYF
TGTGCCAGCAGCTCATCGAGACAACAGGCGGGTGCGGCGCAGTATTTT
>TRBD2|TRBJ2-3|once|TRBV5-6
CASSLVASGRDTQYF
TGTGCCAGCAGCTTGGTGGCTAGCGGGAGAGATACGCAGTATTTT
>-|TRBJ2-1|-|TRBV4-1
CASSQDGNKVEQFF
TGCGCCAGCAGCCAAGATGGCAACAAGGTTGAGCAGTTCTTC
>-|TRBJ2-7|-|TRBV20-1
CSARDSGKYEQYF
TGCAGTGCTAGAGATTCAGGAAAGTACGAGCAGTACTTC
>TRBD1|TRBJ2-7|few|TRBV28
CASSLSGTGRTYEQYF
TGTGCCAGCAGTTTATCCGGGACAGGGAGGACCTACGAGCAGTACTTC
>TRBD2|TRBJ2-3|-|TRBV5-1
CASSSAGGGRTDTQYF
TGCGCCAGCAGCTCGGCCGGGGGGGGCCGCACAGATACGCAGTATTTT
>-|TRBJ2-6|few|TRBV27
CASSWSSTLDNSGANVLTF
TGTGCCAGCAGTTGGTCCTCTACTCTTGACAACTCTGGGGCCAACGTCCTGACTTTC
>-|TRBJ1-5|few|TRBV20-1
CSASQGRVEQPQHF
TGCAGTGCTAGTCAGGGCAGGGTTGAGCAGCCCCAGCATTTT
>-|TRBJ2-7|-|TRBV7-6
CASSLPEAGNSYEQYF
TGTGCCAGCAGCTTACCCGAAGCGGGCAACTCCTACGAGCAGTACTTC
>TRBD2|TRBJ2-7|-|TRBV20-1
CGTGRGDREQYF
TGCGGGACTGGGCGGGGGGATCGCGAGCAGTACTTC
>-|TRBJ2-7|-|TRBV12-3/TRBV12-4
CASSLVATHEQYF
TGTGCCAGCAGTTTGGTAGCGACTCACGAGCAGTACTTC
>-|TRBJ1-4|few|TRBV6-5
CASSYSGPWSTNEKLFF
TGTGCCAGCAGTTACTCGGGCCCTTGGTCAACTAATGAAAAACTGTTTTTT
>-|TRBJ2-1|once|TRBV5-1
CSSSLDYNEQFF
TGCTCCAGCAGCTTAGATTATAATGAGCAGTTCTTC
>-|TRBJ2-5|-|TRBV6-1
CASSDPGSETQYF
TGTGCCAGCAGCGATCCGGGGTCTGAGACCCAGTACTTC
>TRBD1|TRBJ1-2|-|TRBV20-1
CSARATGGSSGYTF
TGCAGTGCTAGAGCGACAGGGGGAAGTTCTGGCTACACCTTC
>-|TRBJ1-2|-|TRBV4-3
CASSQDGAGYGYTF
TGCGCCAGCAGCCAAGATGGGGCAGGGTATGGCTACACCTTC
>-|TRBJ1-6|-|TRBV12-3/TRBV12-4
CASRRDLYNSPLHF
TGTGCCAGCAGACGGGACCTCTATAATTCACCCCTCCACTTT
>TRBD2|TRBJ2-5|-|TRBV10-2
CASSVGGRAGGLLETQYF
TGCGCCAGCAGTGTTGGGGGGAGAGCGGGGGGGCTCTTAGAGACCCAGTACTTC
>TRBD2|TRBJ2-1|-|TRBV7-9
CASSLSGGVHNEQFF
TGTGCCAGCAGCTTAAGCGGGGGGGTCCACAATGAGCAGTTCTTC
>-|TRBJ1-2|-|TRBV6-5
CASSYGAANYGYTF
TGTGCCAGCAGTTACGGGGCGGCCAACTATGGCTACACCTTC
>TRBD2|TRBJ2-3|-|TRBV7-2
CASRLLAGRGTDTQYF
TGTGCCAGCAGGCTACTAGCGGGCAGGGGCACAGATACGCAGTATTTT
>TRBD2|TRBJ2-2|-|TRBV7-2
CASKAGGSYRELFF
TGTGCCAGCAAAGCGGGGGGGTCCTACCGGGAGCTGTTTTTT
>-|TRBJ2-3|-|TRBV6-5
CASSSKGTRGTDTQYF
TGTGCCAGCAGTTCCAAGGGTACAAGGGGCACAGATACGCAGTATTTT
>TRBD1|TRBJ2-1|many|TRBV29-1
CSVARGQGEQFF
TGCAGCGTTGCCAGGGGGCAAGGTGAGCAGTTCTTC
>-|TRBJ1-1|-|TRBV20-1
CSARVGGGTNTEAFF
TGCAGTGCTAGAGTGGGGGGCGGTACGAACACTGAAGCTTTCTTT
>-|TRBJ1-5|-|TRBV28
CASKPGTTGGNSNQPQHF
TGTGCCAGCAAACCCGGGACAACTGGGGGTAATAGCAATCAGCCCCAGCATTTT
>-|TRBJ1-1|many|TRBV7-9
CASSSGENTEAFF
TGTGCCAGCAGCTCCGGAGAGAACACTGAAGCTTTCTTT
>-|TRBJ2-1|few|TRBV18
CASSPPVVNNEQFF
TGTGCCAGCTCACCACCAGTAGTTAACAATGAGCAGTTCTTC
>-|TRBJ2-3|-|TRBV5-4
CASSIRVGLTDTQYF
TGTGCCAGCAGCATCAGGGTTGGACTCACAGATACGCAGTATTTT
>-|TRBJ1-1|few|TRBV5-8
CASSLRTRQSTEAFF
TGTGCCAGCAGTTTGAGGACCCGGCAGAGCACTGAAGCTTTCTTT
>TRBD2|TRBJ2-2|-|TRBV5-4
CATTAGGGRTGELFF
TGTGCCACCACAGCGGGGGGGGGTCGGACCGGGGAGCTGTTTTTT
>-|TRBJ2-7|-|TRBV4-1
CASSQLLSRGDEQYF
TGCGCCAGCAGCCAATTACTGAGCAGGGGAGACGAGCAGTACTTC
>-|TRBJ2-3|once|TRBV27
CASSTLTDTQYF
TGTGCCAGCAGTACCCTCACAGATACGCAGTATTTT
>-|TRBJ1-1|few|TRBV28
CASSSTGNMNTEAFF
TGTGCCAGCAGTTCGACAGGAAACATGAACACTGAAGCTTTCTTT
>-|TRBJ1-3|-|TRBV5-4
CASSLGARGYSSAGNTIYF
TGTGCCAGCAGCTTAGGGGCTAGGGGTTATTCATCTGCTGGAAACACCATATATTTT
>TRBD1|TRBJ2-7|-|TRBV20-1
CSAFEDRVYEQYF
TGCAGTGCCTTCGAGGACAGGGTCTACGAGCAGTACTTC
>-|TRBJ2-7|-|TRBV7-2
CASSLRDRSDPVYF
TGTGCCAGCAGCTTAAGAGACAGGTCCGACCCTGTATACTTC